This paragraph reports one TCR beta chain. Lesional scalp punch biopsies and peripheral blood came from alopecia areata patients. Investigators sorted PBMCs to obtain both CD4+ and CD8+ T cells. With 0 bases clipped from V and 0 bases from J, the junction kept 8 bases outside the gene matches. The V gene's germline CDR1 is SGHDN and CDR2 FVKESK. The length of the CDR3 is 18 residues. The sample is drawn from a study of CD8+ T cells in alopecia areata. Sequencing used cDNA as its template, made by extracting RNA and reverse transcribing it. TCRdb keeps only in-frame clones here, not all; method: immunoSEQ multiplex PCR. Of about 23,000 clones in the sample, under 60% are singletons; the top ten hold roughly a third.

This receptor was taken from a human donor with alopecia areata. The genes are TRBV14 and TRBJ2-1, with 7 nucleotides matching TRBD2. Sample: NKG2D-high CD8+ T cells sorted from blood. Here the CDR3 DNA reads TGTGCCAGCAGCCAAGAGACCAAGCGGGAAAGCTCCTACAATGAGCAGTTCTTC. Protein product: CASSQETKRESSYNEQFF.